The 26 T cell receptor beta chains listed next were all sequenced from one sample in a study of OX40 agonist ivuxolimab in advanced cancers. This table comes from immunoSEQ multiplex PCR, and its TCRdb copy is limited to in-frame clones, with some not included. The repertoire holds some 87,000 clones, with over 80% as singletons. The specimen was CD4+ or CD8+ T cells sorted from blood, collected in a trial of the OX40 agonist ivuxolimab. The source is an adult with an advanced solid tumor such as melanoma, head and neck, liver or kidney cancer.

The chain uses TRBV2 and TRBJ2-3, with 8 nucleotides matching TRBD1. V lost 5 bases and J lost 5; bases outside the gene matches: 12. From germline, CDR1 is SNHLY and CDR2 FYNNEI. The CDR3 loop spans 16 amino acids. The DNA for the CDR3 is TGTGCCAGCAGTCCTCAGGGGGCGGGTCGGGAAGATACGCAGTATTTT. It specifies CASSPQGAGREDTQYF.

V usage is TRBV10-3 and J usage is TRBJ2-2; 7 bases match TRBD1. The CDR3 spans 16 residues. Germline V CDR1 and CDR2: ENHRY, SYGVKD. The J segment lost 6 bases and the V segment lost 2 bases, leaving 9 bases of the junction unmatched. CDR3 sequence: CAISEDPPQGAGELFF. DNA of the CDR3: TGTGCCATCAGTGAGGATCCCCCGCAGGGGGCCGGGGAGCTGTTTTTT.

V is TRBV19 and J is TRBJ2-2, with 12 positions matching TRBD2. J was trimmed by 0 bases and V by 3 bases; bases with no gene match: 8. This CDR3 comprises 19 residues. Looked up from germline, CDR1 is LNHDA and CDR2 is SQIVND (reference sequence). The CDR3, as DNA: TGTGCCAGTAGTATCCTAGCGGGAGGGTCCTTCGCGAACACCGGGGAGCTGTTTTTT. Translated, it gives CASSILAGGSFANTGELFF.

The V and J genes are TRBV11-3 and TRBJ2-7; D may be TRBD2 (6 bases). With 5 bases removed from V and 2 bases from J, the gap between germline ends came to 13 bases. This CDR3 has 14 residues. Germline V gives CDR1 SGHNT, CDR2 YENEEA. In nucleotides, the CDR3 is TGTGCCAGCAGCCCCCCGGGGGACCCCTACGAGCAGTACTTC. As protein: CASSPPGDPYEQYF.

The rearrangement joins TRBV15 to TRBJ2-7; D gene ambiguous. The CDR3 runs 17 residues. Trimming took off 0 bases at V and 4 bases at J, with 19 bases between the two ends. The germline gives CDR1 LNHNV, CDR2 YYDKDF (reference sequence). The CDR3, as DNA: TGTGCCACCAGCAGAGATTTAGGCAGCCAGTTACTATACGAGCAGTACTTC. Protein product: CATSRDLGSQLLYEQYF.

This clone was observed a single time. The genes are TRBV6-6 and TRBJ2-2; D is undetermined. Trimming took 6 bases from V and 5 from J, leaving 10 bases between them. The CDR3 consists of 13 residues. Germline CDR1 is MNHNY and CDR2 is SVGAGI (reference sequence). For the CDR3, the DNA is TGTGCCAGCAGGGGCGTGGAGACCGGGGAGCTGTTTTTT. Residues: CASRGVETGELFF.

The chain recombines TRBV5-1 with TRBJ1-3, with D unclear. Trimming pared 7 bases from V and 0 bases from J, leaving 14 bases between. The V gene's germline CDR1 is SGHRS and CDR2 YFSETQ. The CDR3 has 15 residues. The CDR3 DNA follows: TGCGCCAGCCGAATGGGCCAAGACTCTGGAAACACCATATATTTT. It yields the protein CASRMGQDSGNTIYF.

CDR3 region: CASSEEDRGAYTQYF. CDR3 DNA sequence: TGTGCCAGCAGTGAAGAGGACAGGGGCGCTTATACGCAGTATTTT. The chain is built from TRBV6-1 and TRBJ2-3, with 9 bases matching TRBD1. The CDR3 sequence is 15 residues long. Germline CDR1 is MNHNS and CDR2 is SASEGT. Losses at the gene ends were 1 base for V and 7 bases for J; bases not matched to a gene: 6.

Here the CDR3 reads CASSLRRRELNEQFF. For the CDR3, the DNA is TGTGCCAGCAGCTTGCGTCGGCGGGAGTTAAATGAGCAGTTCTTC. The chain employs TRBV5-4 and TRBJ2-1; 7 nucleotides align to TRBD2. V shed 1 base and J 7 bases; nucleotides not matched to a gene: 8. The germline V gene encodes CDR1 SGHNT and CDR2 YYREEE (reference sequence). The CDR3 loop spans 15 amino acids. Together with reference TRBV5-4 and TRBJ2-1, the CDR3 gives the full variable domain: ETGVTQSPTHLIKTRGQQVTLRCSSQSGHNTVSWYQQALGQGPQFIFQYYREEENGRGNFPPRFSGLQFPNYSSELNVNALELDDSALYLCASSLRRRELNEQFFGPGTRLTVL.

The chain employs TRBV30 and TRBJ2-1, with D unresolved. The germline V gene encodes CDR1 GTSNPN and CDR2 SVGIG (reference sequence). V lost 0 bases and J 15 bases, leaving 12 bases between the germline ends. The CDR3 runs to 11 residues. The CDR3 here is CAWSVAAGWFF. CDR3 sequence (DNA): TGTGCCTGGAGTGTGGCGGCCGGTTGGTTCTTC.

V gene TRBV5-1 combines with J gene TRBJ1-4, with unresolved D. V shed 1 base and J shed 5 bases, with 9 bases lying between them. Per germline, CDR1 SGHRS and CDR2 YFSETQ. CDR3 length: 14 amino acids. The CDR3 here is CASSLHGQNEKLFF. The CDR3 nucleotides read TGCGCCAGCAGCTTGCACGGGCAGAATGAAAAACTGTTTTTT.

The chain combines TRBV11-3 with TRBJ2-3; maybe TRBD1 (6 bases). V was clipped by 5 bases and J by 7 bases, with 16 bases between them. Germline CDR1 is SGHNT and CDR2 is YENEEA. The CDR3 has 14 residues. The CDR3 protein is CASSPGLGGYTQYF. CDR3 coding DNA: TGTGCCAGCAGCCCCGGGCTAGGGGGATATACGCAGTATTTT.

This chain links TRBV19 with TRBJ2-3, with 8 bases that match TRBD2. The V segment lost 6 bases and the J segment 4 bases; nucleotides outside the gene matches: 6. Germline CDR1 is LNHDA and CDR2 is SQIVND (reference sequence). CDR3 length equals 14 residues. The CDR3 region has the DNA TGTGCCAGTAGACTTAGCGGGAATCCAGATACGCAGTATTTT. It specifies CASRLSGNPDTQYF.

The V call is TRBV18, the J call TRBJ2-5; unclear D gene. Germline V lookup: CDR1 KGHSH, CDR2 LQKENI. Trimming took off 0 bases at V and 5 bases at J, with 7 bases between the two ends. The CDR3 consists of 13 residues. The CDR3 region is CASSPPPGETQYF. The CDR3 nucleotides read TGTGCCAGCTCACCACCGCCCGGGGAGACCCAGTACTTC. The full variable domain, completed using reference TRBV18 and TRBJ2-5, is NAGVMQNPRHLVRRRGQEARLRCSPMKGHSHVYWYRQLPEEGLKFMVYLQKENIIDESGMPKERFSAEFPKEGPSILRIQQVVRGDSAAYFCASSPPPGETQYFGPGTRLLVL.

This clone was observed once. V usage is TRBV19 and J usage is TRBJ2-3; 12 positions match TRBD2. Germline lookup yields CDR1 LNHDA and CDR2 SQIVND (reference sequence). The CDR3 extends over 16 amino acids. The ends lost 0 bases at V and 5 bases at J; junction bases unmatched: 3. The CDR3 DNA reads as TGTGCCAGTAGTATAGACCGACTAGCGGGAGAAGATACGCAGTATTTT. Encoded protein: CASSIDRLAGEDTQYF.

This clone has more than one count but fewer than ten. The chain is built from TRBV18 and TRBJ1-1; tentative D call: TRBD1 (5 bases). Germline V gives CDR1 KGHSH, CDR2 LQKENI. The CDR3 spans 12 residues. V was clipped by 4 bases and J by 11 bases, with 14 bases between them. CDR3 coding DNA: TGTGCCAGCTCACTCCCCGGGACGGCTGCTTTCTTT. It encodes CASSLPGTAAFF.

The CDR3 coding sequence is TGTGCCAGCAGCACCCGGACTAGCGGGAGAACAGATACGCAGTATTTT. Translation gives CASSTRTSGRTDTQYF. The chain is built from TRBV7-9 and TRBJ2-3; 13 bases line up with TRBD2. This CDR3 spans 16 amino acids. In germline, CDR1 is SEHNR, CDR2 FQNEAQ (reference sequence). V shed 5 bases, J shed 3 bases, and the junction held 5 bases outside the gene matches.

The CDR3 nucleotides are TGCGCCAGCAGCCTGGAAAGACTAGCGGGGGAGGCCAAAAACATTCAGTACTTC. It encodes CASSLERLAGEAKNIQYF. V and J are TRBV5-1 and TRBJ2-4; 12 bases are a match to TRBD2. Germline V lookup: CDR1 SGHRS, CDR2 YFSETQ. With 4 bases clipped from V and 1 base from J, the junction kept 9 bases outside the gene matches. This CDR3 has 18 amino acids.

The gene calls are TRBV7-8 and TRBJ2-3; the D is unclear. The CDR3 extends over 12 amino acids. V shed 5 bases and J shed 2 bases, with 5 bases lying between them. Germline V gene sequence: CDR1 SGHVS, CDR2 FQNEAQ. The CDR3 sequence: CASSRNTDTQYF. As DNA, the CDR3 is TGTGCCAGCAGCCGTAACACAGATACGCAGTATTTT.

The chain couples TRBV10-3 to TRBJ2-5; 7 bases agree with TRBD2. V lost 5 bases and J lost 1; bases outside the gene matches: 4. This CDR3 has 14 amino acids. Germline CDR1 and CDR2: ENHRY and SYGVKD. The CDR3 sequence is CAISWAGAQETQYF. In nucleotides, the CDR3 is TGTGCCATCAGTTGGGCGGGAGCCCAAGAGACCCAGTACTTC.

The chain uses TRBV9 and TRBJ1-3; D is ambiguous. The V end was cut by 0 bases, the J end by 1 base, with 5 bases between. The CDR3 sequence is 14 residues long. Germline loops: CDR1 SGDLS, CDR2 YYNGEE. In DNA, the CDR3 is TGTGCCAGCAGCGTAGATAGATCTGGAAACACCATATATTTT. Amino acids: CASSVDRSGNTIYF.

This rearrangement joins TRBV5-6 to TRBJ2-5; the match to TRBD1 covers 7 bases. The germline V gene has CDR1 SGHDT and CDR2 YYEEEE. The CDR3 consists of 15 residues. Unmatched junction bases numbered 5, after V lost 2 bases and J lost 1 base. DNA for the CDR3: TGTGCCAGCAGCTTAACCGGGACAGCCCAAGAGACCCAGTACTTC. This encodes CASSLTGTAQETQYF.

The gene calls are TRBV9 and TRBJ1-2, with 10 bases lining up with TRBD1. Germline V gives CDR1 SGDLS, CDR2 YYNGEE. The V and J ends lost 3 bases and 9 bases, in that order; junction bases with no gene match: 11. The CDR3 sequence is 15 residues long. DNA of the CDR3: TGTGCCAGCAGCGCCGGGACAGGGGCTAAGAGGAGCTACACCTTC. It yields the protein CASSAGTGAKRSYTF.

This clone has a handful of counts. J is TRBJ1-6 and V is TRBV25-1; 12 bases are a match to TRBD1. The germline V gene encodes CDR1 MGHDK and CDR2 SYGVNS. CDR3 length: 14 amino acids. After removal of 6 bases from V and 8 bases from J, the junction contained 2 bases not matched to a gene. The CDR3 loop reads CASRGTGGDSPLHF. The CDR3 region has the DNA TGTGCCAGCAGAGGGACAGGGGGCGATTCACCCCTCCACTTT.

This chain connects TRBV29-1 to TRBJ2-1; tentative D call: TRBD1 (5 bases). Germline-derived CDR1 and CDR2 are SQVTM and ANQGSEA. The CDR3 runs 11 residues. V was cut by 6 bases and J by 8 bases, with 11 bases left in between. This CDR3 is CSVGREHEQFF. The CDR3 coding sequence is TGCAGCGTGGGCAGGGAACATGAGCAGTTCTTC.

The genes are TRBV5-1 and TRBJ2-2; 10 nucleotides match TRBD2. CDR3 length: 14 residues. Germline trimming cut 6 bases from V and 1 base from J; bases unmatched to any gene: 0. Germline CDR1 is SGHRS and CDR2 is YFSETQ. CDR3: CASTSGGNTGELFF. The CDR3 nucleotides read TGCGCCAGCACTAGCGGGGGGAACACCGGGGAGCTGTTTTTT.